This T cell receptor (beta chain) was sequenced for a study of patients and donors after allogeneic stem cell transplantation. Germline loops: CDR1 MNHNY, CDR2 SVGAGI (reference sequence). V was trimmed by 6 bases and J by 1 base, leaving 6 bases between them. The CDR3 loop spans 13 amino acids. TCRdb fed the RT-PCR reads into MiXCR, producing one record per CDR3 protein. The sample contains roughly 250,000 distinct CDR3 sequences, approximately 14% of which appear only once. This clonotype was seen a handful of times. The chain is built from TRBV6-6 and TRBJ2-2; possible D gene TRBD1, 6 bases. This clonotype was sampled from a human donor who was either an allogeneic HSCT recipient or a stem cell or donor lymphocyte infusion donor (not recorded which). It is not recorded whose cells these are; they may come from a transplant donor. Input material: blood, either unsorted or a sorted T cell fraction (not recorded which). DNA of the CDR3: TGTGCCAGCAGCAGGGGGAACACCGGGGAGCTGTTTTTT. Translation gives CASSRGNTGELFF.